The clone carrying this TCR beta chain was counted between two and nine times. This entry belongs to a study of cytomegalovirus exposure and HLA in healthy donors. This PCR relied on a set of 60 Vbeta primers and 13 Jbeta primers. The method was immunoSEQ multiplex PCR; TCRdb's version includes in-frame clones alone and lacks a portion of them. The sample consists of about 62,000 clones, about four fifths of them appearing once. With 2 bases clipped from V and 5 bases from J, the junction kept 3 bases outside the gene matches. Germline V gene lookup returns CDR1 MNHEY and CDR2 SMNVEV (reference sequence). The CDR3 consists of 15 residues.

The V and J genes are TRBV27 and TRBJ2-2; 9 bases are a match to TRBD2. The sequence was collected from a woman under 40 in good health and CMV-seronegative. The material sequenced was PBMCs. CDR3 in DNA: TGTGCCAGCAGTTTACTCGCGGGAGGGACCGGGGAGCTGTTTTTT. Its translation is CASSLLAGGTGELFF.